This is a list of T cell receptor beta chains from one sample in a study of OX40 agonist ivuxolimab in advanced cancers. The method was immunoSEQ multiplex PCR; TCRdb's version includes in-frame clones alone and lacks a portion of them. The table has roughly 120,000 clones, 80% to 95% seen once. The sample consisted of CD4+ or CD8+ T cells sorted from blood, taken in a trial of the OX40 agonist ivuxolimab. These receptors all come from an adult with an advanced solid tumor such as melanoma, head and neck, liver or kidney cancer. The CDR3 runs from the conserved cysteine through the conserved F or W. A D gene is named only where the DNA matches it firmly. The size entry is marked missing in some rows and otherwise reads once, few, many or a size class.

j_call | v_call | d_call | clone_size | cdr3_nt | cdr3_aa
TRBJ1-3 | TRBV6-6 | NA | once | TGTGCCAGCAGTCAGGGTCCTGGAAACACCATATATTTT | CASSQGPGNTIYF
TRBJ2-7 | TRBV27 | NA | NA | TGTGCCAGCAGTCCCCTGGACAGAATATACGGGCAGTACTTC | CASSPLDRIYGQYF
TRBJ2-3 | TRBV19 | NA | NA | TGTGCCAGTACCATGGGAAGGGCCACAGATACGCAGTATTTT | CASTMGRATDTQYF
TRBJ1-4 | TRBV28 | NA | once | TGTGCCAGCAGTTTATCTTCGCAGGGAATAGAAAAACTGTTTTTT | CASSLSSQGIEKLFF
TRBJ2-4 | TRBV29-1 | NA | NA | TGCAGCGTTGGTCCGTCCAAAAACATTCAGTACTTC | CSVGPSKNIQYF
TRBJ1-1 | TRBV7-6 | NA | NA | TGTGCCAGCAGCTTAGGGCAGGGGAACACTGAAGCTTTCTTT | CASSLGQGNTEAFF
TRBJ1-2 | TRBV7-2 | NA | NA | TGTGCCAGCAGCATCCCCCGGGGCCAGTCCTATGGCTACACCTTC | CASSIPRGQSYGYTF
TRBJ2-3 | TRBV9 | NA | NA | TGTGCCAGCAGCGTAGACGACTTCACAGATACGCAGTATTTT | CASSVDDFTDTQYF
TRBJ2-3 | TRBV5-3 | NA | NA | TGTGCCAGAAGCTTGGTGGCTATCTTCACAGATACGCAGTATTTT | CARSLVAIFTDTQYF
TRBJ2-1 | TRBV19 | NA | NA | TGTGCCAGTAGTATATCCCTCAGCTCCTACAATGAGCAGTTCTTC | CASSISLSSYNEQFF
TRBJ2-5 | TRBV11-3 | NA | once | TGTGCCAGCAGCTTAGATCGGGAGACCCAGTACTTC | CASSLDRETQYF
TRBJ1-4 | TRBV7-9 | NA | NA | TGTGCCAGCAGCTTGGGACACGGCGATGAAAAACTGTTTTTT | CASSLGHGDEKLFF
TRBJ2-3 | TRBV5-1 | NA | NA | TGCGCCAGCAGCTTGATAGGCGTATCCACAGATACGCAGTATTTT | CASSLIGVSTDTQYF
TRBJ2-7 | TRBV10-3 | NA | NA | TGTGCCATCGCTGGGGACCCGGCCTACGAGCAGTACTTC | CAIAGDPAYEQYF
TRBJ1-2 | TRBV7-3 | NA | NA | TGTGCCAGCAGCCCTGACAGGAACTATGGCTACACCTTC | CASSPDRNYGYTF
TRBJ2-3 | TRBV19 | TRBD2 | NA | TGTGCCAGTAGTACAGGACTAGCGGGAGCGGATACGCAGTATTTT | CASSTGLAGADTQYF
TRBJ1-2 | TRBV9 | NA | NA | TGTGCCAGCAGCGCAGGAAGGGGGGGCGGCTACACCTTC | CASSAGRGGGYTF
TRBJ2-6 | TRBV5-1 | NA | NA | TGCGCCAGCAGCTTGGTGAGGGATATGGGCTCTGGGGCCAACGTCCTGACTTTC | CASSLVRDMGSGANVLTF
TRBJ2-1 | TRBV19 | NA | once | TGTGCCAGTAGTATGGGGGTTTATCAGCAGTTCTTC | CASSMGVYQQFF
TRBJ1-2 | TRBV27 | NA | NA | TGTGCCAGCAGCTTTACACCTGAAGCTAACTATGGCTACACCTTC | CASSFTPEANYGYTF
TRBJ1-6 | TRBV2 | NA | NA | TGTGCCAGCAGTGAACGAGGCTCCTATAATTCACCCCTCCACTTT | CASSERGSYNSPLHF
TRBJ1-2 | TRBV2 | NA | NA | TGTGCCAGCAGTGAGGACGCCCCAGGAGGCTACACCTTC | CASSEDAPGGYTF
TRBJ1-2 | TRBV11-2 | NA | NA | TGTGCCAGCTCTGGGGGCATATATGGCTACACCTTC | CASSGGIYGYTF
TRBJ2-3 | TRBV4-3 | NA | NA | TGCGCCAGCAGCCAAGATGAAAACACAGATACGCAGTATTTT | CASSQDENTDTQYF
TRBJ2-1 | TRBV9 | TRBD2 | NA | TGTGCCAGCAGCGGTCCCGGGACTAGCGGGAGCTCGATGACTAAGTTCTTC | CASSGPGTSGSSMTKFF
TRBJ1-5 | TRBV7-2 | NA | NA | TGTGCCAGCAGCCAAGGTACGGGCAATCAGCCCCAGCATTTT | CASSQGTGNQPQHF
TRBJ2-7 | TRBV28 | TRBD1 | NA | TGTGCCAGCAGTCGTTCCGGGACAGGACTCTACGAGCAGTACTTC | CASSRSGTGLYEQYF
TRBJ1-5 | TRBV5-1 | NA | NA | TGCGCCAGCAGCTTGGGCCCAGAGAGCAATCAGCCCCAGCATTTT | CASSLGPESNQPQHF
TRBJ2-2 | TRBV4-1 | TRBD1 | NA | TGCGCCAGCAGCCCCAGAGGGGACAGGGGGAACACCGGGGAGCTGTTTTTT | CASSPRGDRGNTGELFF
TRBJ2-5 | TRBV29-1 | NA | NA | TGCAGCGTTGAAGATCTTGCGAGGCTTGGGGAGACCCAGTACTTC | CSVEDLARLGETQYF
TRBJ1-4 | TRBV28 | NA | NA | TGTGCCAGCAGCCCAGGAGCCAGCGGGGGTGAAAAACTGTTTTTT | CASSPGASGGEKLFF
TRBJ1-3 | TRBV7-2 | NA | NA | TGTGCCAGCAGCCTCAAGGGGGGCCCCGGAGTTTTT | CASSLKGGPGVF
TRBJ1-1 | TRBV4-3 | NA | NA | TGCGCCAGCAGCCCCGCCGGGGTGGGGAACACTGAAGCTTTCTTT | CASSPAGVGNTEAFF
TRBJ2-5 | TRBV29-1 | TRBD2 | NA | TGCAGCGTTGAGAGGTCCGGAATTACGAGACTAGCGGGAGACCCATTGGACCAAGAGACCCAGTACTTC | CSVERSGITRLAGDPLDQETQYF
TRBJ1-5 | TRBV9 | NA | few | TGTGCCAGCAGCGTAGACGGCACTAGCAATCAGCCCCAGCATTTT | CASSVDGTSNQPQHF
TRBJ2-1 | TRBV12-5 | NA | NA | TGTGCTAGTGGGGGACGCCCAGGCAATGAGCAGTTCTTC | CASGGRPGNEQFF
TRBJ1-3 | TRBV10-1 | NA | NA | TGCGCCAGCAGCTATGGAAACACCATATATTTT | CASSYGNTIYF
TRBJ2-7 | TRBV15 | NA | once | TGTGCCACCAGCAGAGATAACAGGGAAAGGGACGAGCAGTACTTC | CATSRDNRERDEQYF
TRBJ2-7 | TRBV28 | NA | NA | TGTGCCAGCAGTCGACCTAGAGAAGAGCAGTACTTC | CASSRPREEQYF
TRBJ1-3 | TRBV7-8 | NA | NA | TGTGCCAGCACCCCATCCACTAACCCCTCTGGAAACACCATATATTTT | CASTPSTNPSGNTIYF